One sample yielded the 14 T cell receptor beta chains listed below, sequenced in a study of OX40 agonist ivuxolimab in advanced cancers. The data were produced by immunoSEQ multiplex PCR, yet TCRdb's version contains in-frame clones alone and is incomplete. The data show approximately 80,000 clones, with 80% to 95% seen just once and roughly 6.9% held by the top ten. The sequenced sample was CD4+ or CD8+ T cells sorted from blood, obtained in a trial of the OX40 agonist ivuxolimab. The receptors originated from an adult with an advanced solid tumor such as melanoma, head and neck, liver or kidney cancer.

CDR3 nucleotide sequence: TGTGCCAGCAGTCCTTGGACAGGGGGCGGTCAGCCCCAGCATTTT. This translates into CASSPWTGGGQPQHF. The genes are TRBV6-5 and TRBJ1-5; TRBD1 aligns across 11 bases. The CDR3 is 15 amino acids. J was trimmed by 6 bases and V by 5 bases; bases with no gene match: 6. Germline assignment: CDR1 MNHEY and CDR2 SVGAGI.

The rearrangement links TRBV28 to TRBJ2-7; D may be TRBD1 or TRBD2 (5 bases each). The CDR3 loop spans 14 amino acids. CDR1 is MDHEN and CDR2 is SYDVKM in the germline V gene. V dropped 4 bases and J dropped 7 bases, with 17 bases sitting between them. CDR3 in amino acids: CASSSGAGIGEQYF. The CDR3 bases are TGTGCCAGCAGTTCCGGGGCGGGCATAGGGGAGCAGTACTTC.

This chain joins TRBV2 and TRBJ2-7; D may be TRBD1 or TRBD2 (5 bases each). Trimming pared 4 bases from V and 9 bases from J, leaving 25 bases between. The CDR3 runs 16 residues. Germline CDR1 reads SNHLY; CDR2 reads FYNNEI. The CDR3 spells CASSVQRRDRTGVQYF. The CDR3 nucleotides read TGTGCCAGCAGTGTCCAAAGACGGGACCGGACCGGTGTGCAGTACTTC.

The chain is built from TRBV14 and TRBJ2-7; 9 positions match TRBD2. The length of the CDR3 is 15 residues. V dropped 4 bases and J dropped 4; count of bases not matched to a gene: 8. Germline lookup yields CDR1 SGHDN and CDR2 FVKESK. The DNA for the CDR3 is TGTGCCAGCAGCCCCGGCGGGGGGGGAACTTACGAGCAGTACTTC. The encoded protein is CASSPGGGGTYEQYF. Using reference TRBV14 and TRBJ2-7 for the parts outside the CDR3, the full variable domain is EAGVTQFPSHSVIEKGQTVTLRCDPISGHDNLYWYRRVMGKEIKFLLHFVKESKQDESGMPNNRFLAERTGGTYSTLKVQPAELEDSGVYFCASSPGGGGTYEQYFGPGTRLTVT.

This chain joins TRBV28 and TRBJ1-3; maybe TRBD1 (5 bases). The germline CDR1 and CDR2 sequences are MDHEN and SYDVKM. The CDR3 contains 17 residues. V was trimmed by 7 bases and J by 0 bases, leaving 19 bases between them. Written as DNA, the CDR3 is TGTGCCAGCACCCGCCCGGCAGGGCAACTCTCTGGAAACACCATATATTTT. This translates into CASTRPAGQLSGNTIYF.

Here the CDR3 reads CATSRDKGRAGGYTF. The CDR3 nucleotides read TGTGCCACCAGCAGAGATAAGGGGAGGGCGGGTGGCTACACCTTC. V is TRBV15 and J is TRBJ1-2; a weak D match, TRBD1 (5 bases). Germline lookup yields CDR1 LNHNV and CDR2 YYDKDF (reference sequence). The CDR3 is made up of 15 amino acids. The V end was cut by 0 bases, the J end by 7 bases, with 15 bases between.

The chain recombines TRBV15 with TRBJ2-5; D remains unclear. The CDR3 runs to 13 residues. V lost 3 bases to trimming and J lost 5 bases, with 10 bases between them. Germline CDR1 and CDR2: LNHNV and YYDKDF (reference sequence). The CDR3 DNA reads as TGTGCCACCAGCAGCCAAATGGGGGAGACCCAGTACTTC. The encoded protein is CATSSQMGETQYF.

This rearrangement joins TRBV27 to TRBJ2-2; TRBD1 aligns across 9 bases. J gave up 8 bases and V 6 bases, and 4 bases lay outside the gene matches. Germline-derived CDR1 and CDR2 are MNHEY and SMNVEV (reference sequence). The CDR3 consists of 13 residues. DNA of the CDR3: TGTGCCAGCAGGGGACAGGGTTTTGGGGAGCTGTTTTTT. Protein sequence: CASRGQGFGELFF.

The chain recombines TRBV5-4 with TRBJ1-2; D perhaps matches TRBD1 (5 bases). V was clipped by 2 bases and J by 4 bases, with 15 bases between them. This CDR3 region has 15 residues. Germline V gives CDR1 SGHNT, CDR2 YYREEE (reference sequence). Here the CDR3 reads CASSLRQILFYGYTF. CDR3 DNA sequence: TGTGCCAGCAGCTTAAGACAGATTCTTTTCTATGGCTACACCTTC. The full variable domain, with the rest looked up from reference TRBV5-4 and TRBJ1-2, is ETGVTQSPTHLIKTRGQQVTLRCSSQSGHNTVSWYQQALGQGPQFIFQYYREEENGRGNFPPRFSGLQFPNYSSELNVNALELDDSALYLCASSLRQILFYGYTFGSGTRLTVV.

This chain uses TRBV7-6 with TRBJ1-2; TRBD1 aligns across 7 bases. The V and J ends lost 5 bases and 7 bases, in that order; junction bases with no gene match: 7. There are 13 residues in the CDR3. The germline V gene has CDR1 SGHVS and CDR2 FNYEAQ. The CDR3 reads CASSPLRGGGYTF. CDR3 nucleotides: TGTGCCAGCAGCCCACTCAGGGGGGGTGGCTACACCTTC.

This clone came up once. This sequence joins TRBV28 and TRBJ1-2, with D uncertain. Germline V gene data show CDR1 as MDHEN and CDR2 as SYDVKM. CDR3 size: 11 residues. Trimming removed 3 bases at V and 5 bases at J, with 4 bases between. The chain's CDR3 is CASSFRYGYTF. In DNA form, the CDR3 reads TGTGCCAGCAGTTTCCGATATGGCTACACCTTC.

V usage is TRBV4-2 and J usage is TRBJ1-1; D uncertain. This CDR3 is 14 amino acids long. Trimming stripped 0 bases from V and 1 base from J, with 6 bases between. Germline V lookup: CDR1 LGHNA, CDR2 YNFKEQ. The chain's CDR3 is CASSQDQENTEAFF. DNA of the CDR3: TGTGCCAGCAGCCAAGATCAGGAGAACACTGAAGCTTTCTTT.

The CDR3 sequence: CASRQGLQPQHF. CDR3 DNA: TGTGCCAGCAGGCAGGGGTTGCAGCCCCAGCATTTT. The rearrangement links TRBV28 to TRBJ1-5; D might be TRBD1 (6 bases). This CDR3 region has 12 residues. Trimming removed 6 bases from V and 7 bases from J, with 10 bases in between. Germline V lookup: CDR1 MDHEN, CDR2 SYDVKM.

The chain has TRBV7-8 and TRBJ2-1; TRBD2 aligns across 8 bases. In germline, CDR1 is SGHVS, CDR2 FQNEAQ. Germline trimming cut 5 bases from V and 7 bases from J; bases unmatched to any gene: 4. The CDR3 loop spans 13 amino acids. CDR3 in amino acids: CASSPAGANEQFF. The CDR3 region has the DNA TGTGCCAGCAGCCCAGCGGGAGCTAATGAGCAGTTCTTC. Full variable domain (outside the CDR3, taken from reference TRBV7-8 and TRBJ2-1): GAGVSQSPRYKVAKRGQDVALRCDPISGHVSLFWYQQALGQGPEFLTYFQNEAQLDKSGLPSDRFFAERPEGSVSTLKIQRTQQEDSAVYLCASSPAGANEQFFGPGTRLTVL.